The sequence of this T cell receptor beta chain was determined in a study of blood T cell repertoires in COVID-19. Clones were read by immunoSEQ multiplex PCR, and TCRdb kept only the in-frame ones, dropping some. The sample has roughly 68,000 clones; roughly 82% are singletons. J lost 3 bases, V lost 6 bases, and 11 bases had no gene match. The germline V gene has CDR1 MRHNA and CDR2 SNTAGT. This CDR3 is built from 15 residues. The chain is built from TRBV6-4 and TRBJ2-7; 7 bases map to TRBD1. The sequenced material came from peripheral blood. This clonotype was obtained from an elderly man with active COVID-19. The CDR3 sequence is CASRYRDRKNYEQYF. Written as DNA, the CDR3 is TGTGCCAGCAGGTACCGGGACAGAAAAAACTACGAGCAGTACTTC.